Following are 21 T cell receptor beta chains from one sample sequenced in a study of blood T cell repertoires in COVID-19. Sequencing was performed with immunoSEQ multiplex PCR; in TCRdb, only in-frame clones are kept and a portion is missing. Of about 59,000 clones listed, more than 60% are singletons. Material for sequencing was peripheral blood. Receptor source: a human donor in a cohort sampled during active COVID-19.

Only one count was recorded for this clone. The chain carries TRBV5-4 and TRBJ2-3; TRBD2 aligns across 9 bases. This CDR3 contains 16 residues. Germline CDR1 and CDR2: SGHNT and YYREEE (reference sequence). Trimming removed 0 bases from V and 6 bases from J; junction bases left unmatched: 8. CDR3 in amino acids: CASSLVTSGPRDTQYF. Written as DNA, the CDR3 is TGTGCCAGCAGCTTGGTGACTAGCGGACCTCGGGATACGCAGTATTTT.

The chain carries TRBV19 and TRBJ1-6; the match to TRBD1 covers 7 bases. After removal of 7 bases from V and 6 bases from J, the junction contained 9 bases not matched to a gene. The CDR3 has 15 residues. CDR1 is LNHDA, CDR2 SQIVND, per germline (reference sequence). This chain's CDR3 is CASNLRDSRNSPLHF. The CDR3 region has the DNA TGTGCCAGTAACCTCCGGGACAGCCGTAATTCACCCCTCCACTTT.

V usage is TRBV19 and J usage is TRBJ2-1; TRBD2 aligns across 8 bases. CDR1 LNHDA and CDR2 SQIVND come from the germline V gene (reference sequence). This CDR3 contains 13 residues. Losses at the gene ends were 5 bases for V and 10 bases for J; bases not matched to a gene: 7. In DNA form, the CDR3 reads TGTGCCAGTAGTGCGAGGACTAGCTACGAGCAGTTCTTC. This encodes CASSARTSYEQFF.

The DNA for the CDR3 is TGTGCCAGCAGCTTAGGGGGCAGAGCCGAGCAGTACTTC. This sequence encodes CASSLGGRAEQYF. V is TRBV7-9 and J is TRBJ2-7; a possible D gene is TRBD1 (5 bases). Germline V gives CDR1 SEHNR, CDR2 FQNEAQ (reference sequence). The V end was cut by 1 base, the J end by 6 bases, with 10 bases between. The CDR3 has 13 residues.

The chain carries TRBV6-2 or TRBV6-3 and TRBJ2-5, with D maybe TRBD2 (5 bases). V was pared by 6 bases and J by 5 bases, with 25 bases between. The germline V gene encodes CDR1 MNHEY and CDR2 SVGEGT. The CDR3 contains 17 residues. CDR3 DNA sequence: TGTGCCAGCAGCCCACGCCCCTTTCGAGGGCGCGAGGAGACCCAGTACTTC. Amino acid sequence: CASSPRPFRGREETQYF.

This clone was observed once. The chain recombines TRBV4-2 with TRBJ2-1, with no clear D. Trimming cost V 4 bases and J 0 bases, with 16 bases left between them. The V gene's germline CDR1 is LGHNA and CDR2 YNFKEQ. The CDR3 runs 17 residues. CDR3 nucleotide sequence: TGTGCCAGCAGCCCCTACGGAGTCCCGAGCTCCTACAATGAGCAGTTCTTC. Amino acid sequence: CASSPYGVPSSYNEQFF.

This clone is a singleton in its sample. In nucleotides, the CDR3 is TGTGCCAGCAGCCCTACTCTAGCAGATAGCACAGATACGCAGTATTTT. This translates into CASSPTLADSTDTQYF. The chain couples TRBV4-2 to TRBJ2-3; D might be TRBD2 (5 bases). V shed 4 bases and J shed 0 bases, with 14 bases lying between them. The CDR3 runs to 16 residues. The V gene's germline CDR1 is LGHNA and CDR2 YNFKEQ.

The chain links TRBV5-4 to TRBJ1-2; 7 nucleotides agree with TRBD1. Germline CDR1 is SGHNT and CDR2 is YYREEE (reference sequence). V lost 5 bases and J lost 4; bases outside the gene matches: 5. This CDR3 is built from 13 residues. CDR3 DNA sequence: TGTGCCAGCAGTCGGACAGGCCTCTATGGCTACACCTTC. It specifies CASSRTGLYGYTF.

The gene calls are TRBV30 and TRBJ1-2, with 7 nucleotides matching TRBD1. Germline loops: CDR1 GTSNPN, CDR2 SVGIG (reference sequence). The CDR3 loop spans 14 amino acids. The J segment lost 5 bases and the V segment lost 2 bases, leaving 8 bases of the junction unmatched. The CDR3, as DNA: TGTGCCTGGAGTCGCGGGACAGTGATTTATGGCTACACCTTC. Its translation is CAWSRGTVIYGYTF.

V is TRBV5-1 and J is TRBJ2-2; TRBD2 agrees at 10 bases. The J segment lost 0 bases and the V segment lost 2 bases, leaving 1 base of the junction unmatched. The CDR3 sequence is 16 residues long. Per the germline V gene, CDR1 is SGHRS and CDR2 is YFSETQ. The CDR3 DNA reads TGCGCCAGCAGCTTCACTAGCGGGACGAACACCGGGGAGCTGTTTTTT. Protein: CASSFTSGTNTGELFF.

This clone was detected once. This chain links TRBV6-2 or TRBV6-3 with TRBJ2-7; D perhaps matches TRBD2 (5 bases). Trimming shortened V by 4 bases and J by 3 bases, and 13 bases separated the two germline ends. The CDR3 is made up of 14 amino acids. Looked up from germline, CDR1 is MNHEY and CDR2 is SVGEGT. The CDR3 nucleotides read TGTGCCAGCAGTTCGCCGGGATCAGGCTACGAGCAGTACTTC. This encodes CASSSPGSGYEQYF.

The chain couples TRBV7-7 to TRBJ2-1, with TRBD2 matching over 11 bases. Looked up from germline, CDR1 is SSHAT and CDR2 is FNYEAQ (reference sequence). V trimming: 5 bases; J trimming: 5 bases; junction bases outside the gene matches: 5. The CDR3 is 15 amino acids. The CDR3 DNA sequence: TGTGCCAGCAGCCCAGGGACTAGCGGAAACAATGAGCAGTTCTTC. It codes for CASSPGTSGNNEQFF.

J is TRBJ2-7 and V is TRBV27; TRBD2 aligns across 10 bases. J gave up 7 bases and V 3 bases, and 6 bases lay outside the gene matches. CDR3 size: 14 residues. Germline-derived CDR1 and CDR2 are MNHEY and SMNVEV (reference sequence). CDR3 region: CASSFLAGVREQYF. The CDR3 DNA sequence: TGTGCCAGCAGTTTCCTAGCGGGAGTTCGGGAGCAGTACTTC.

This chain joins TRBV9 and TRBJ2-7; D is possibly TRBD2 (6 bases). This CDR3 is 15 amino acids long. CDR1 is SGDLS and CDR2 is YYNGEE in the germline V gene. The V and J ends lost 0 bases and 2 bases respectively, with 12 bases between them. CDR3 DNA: TGTGCCAGCAGCGTAGACGGGGGAATTACCTACGAGCAGTACTTC. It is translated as CASSVDGGITYEQYF.

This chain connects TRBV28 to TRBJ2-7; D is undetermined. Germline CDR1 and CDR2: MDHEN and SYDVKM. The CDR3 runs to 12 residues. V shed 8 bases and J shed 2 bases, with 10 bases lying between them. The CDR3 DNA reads TGTGCCAGCTATGACACCACCTACGAGCAGTACTTC. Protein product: CASYDTTYEQYF. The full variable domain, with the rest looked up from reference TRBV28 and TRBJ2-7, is DVKVTQSSRYLVKRTGEKVFLECVQDMDHENMFWYRQDPGLGLRLIYFSYDVKMKEKGDIPEGYSVSREKKERFSLILESASTNQTSMYLCASYDTTYEQYFGPGTRLTVT.

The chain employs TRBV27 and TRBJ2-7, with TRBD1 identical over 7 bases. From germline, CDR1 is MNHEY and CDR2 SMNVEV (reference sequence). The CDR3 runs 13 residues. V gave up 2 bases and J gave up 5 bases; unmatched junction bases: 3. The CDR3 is CASSLRTGNEQYF. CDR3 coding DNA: TGTGCCAGCAGTTTAAGGACAGGAAACGAGCAGTACTTC.

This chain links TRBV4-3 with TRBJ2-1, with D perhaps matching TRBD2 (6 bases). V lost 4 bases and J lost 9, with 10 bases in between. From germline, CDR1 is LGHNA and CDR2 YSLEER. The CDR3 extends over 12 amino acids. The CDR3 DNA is TGCGCCAGCAGCCCTCTGGGGGGTGAGCAGTTCTTC. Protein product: CASSPLGGEQFF.

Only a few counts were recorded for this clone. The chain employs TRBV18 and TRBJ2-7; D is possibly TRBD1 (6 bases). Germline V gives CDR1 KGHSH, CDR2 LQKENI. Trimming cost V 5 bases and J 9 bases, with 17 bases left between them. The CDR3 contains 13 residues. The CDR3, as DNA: TGTGCCAGCTCAGGGGGCGGAACCCCTCGGCAGTACTTC. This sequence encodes CASSGGGTPRQYF. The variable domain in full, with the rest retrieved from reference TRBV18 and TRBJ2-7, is NAGVMQNPRHLVRRRGQEARLRCSPMKGHSHVYWYRQLPEEGLKFMVYLQKENIIDESGMPKERFSAEFPKEGPSILRIQQVVRGDSAAYFCASSGGGTPRQYFGPGTRLTVT.

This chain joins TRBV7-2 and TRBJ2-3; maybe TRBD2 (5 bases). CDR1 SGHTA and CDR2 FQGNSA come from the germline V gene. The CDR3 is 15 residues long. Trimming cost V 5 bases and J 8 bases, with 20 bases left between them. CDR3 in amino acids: CASSPAASRMATQYF. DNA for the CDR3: TGTGCCAGCAGCCCGGCGGCTAGCAGGATGGCTACGCAGTATTTT. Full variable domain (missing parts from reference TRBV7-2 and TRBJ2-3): GAGVSQSPSNKVTEKGKDVELRCDPISGHTALYWYRQSLGQGLEFLIYFQGNSAPDKSGLPSDRFSAERTGGSVSTLTIQRTQQEDSAVYLCASSPAASRMATQYFGPGTRLTVL.

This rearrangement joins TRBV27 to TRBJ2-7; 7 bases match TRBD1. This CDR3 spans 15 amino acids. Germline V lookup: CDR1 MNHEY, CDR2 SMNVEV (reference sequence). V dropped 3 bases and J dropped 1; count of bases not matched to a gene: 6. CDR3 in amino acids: CASSFEGAGSYEQYF. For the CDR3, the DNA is TGTGCCAGCAGTTTCGAGGGGGCGGGTTCCTACGAGCAGTACTTC.

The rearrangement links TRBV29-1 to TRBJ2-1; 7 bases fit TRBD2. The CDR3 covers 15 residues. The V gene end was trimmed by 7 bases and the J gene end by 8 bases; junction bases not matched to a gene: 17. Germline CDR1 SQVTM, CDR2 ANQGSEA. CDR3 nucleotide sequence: TGCAGCGCCCTCCCCCTCGGGAGGACGGGCGATGAGCAGTTCTTC. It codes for CSALPLGRTGDEQFF.